Presented here are 24 T cell receptor beta chains from one specimen sequenced in a study of T cell responses to AZD1222 COVID-19 vaccine. Repertoires were generated with immunoSEQ multiplex PCR, while TCRdb's copy carries only in-frame clones and drops some. The sample gives tens of thousands of clones, around three quarters of which show up once; 47% is in the top ten. Source: peripheral blood, taken 28 days after the second AZD1222 dose. The receptors were sampled from an adult who received the AZD1222 COVID-19 vaccine.

The chain carries TRBV19 and TRBJ1-1; no clear D gene. Germline CDR1 and CDR2: LNHDA and SQIVND (reference sequence). This CDR3 spans 11 amino acids. Trimming removed 3 bases from V and 11 bases from J, with 10 bases in between. CDR3 coding DNA: TGTGCCAGTAGTATCTCGTGGGGTGCTTTCTTT. Protein product: CASSISWGAFF. Looking up the rest from reference TRBV19 and TRBJ1-1 gives the full variable domain: DGGITQSPKYLFRKEGQNVTLSCEQNLNHDAMYWYRQDPGQGLRLIYYSQIVNDFQKGDIAEGYSVSREKKESFPLTVTSAQKNPTAFYLCASSISWGAFFGQGTRLTVV.

The chain employs TRBV4-2 and TRBJ2-3, with TRBD2 identical over 9 bases. The CDR3 extends over 17 amino acids. The germline CDR1 and CDR2 sequences are LGHNA and YNFKEQ. The junction had 6 bases not matched to a gene; V was cut back by 2 bases and J by 0 bases. CDR3 residues: CASSQRLAGQSTDTQYF. The CDR3 coding sequence is TGTGCCAGCAGCCAACGCCTAGCGGGGCAGAGCACAGATACGCAGTATTTT.

In the case of this clone: Compared with germline, one end of the junction differs, possibly owing to a read error. The chain recombines TRBV7-7 with TRBJ2-3; D might be TRBD1 (6 bases). CDR1 is SSHAT and CDR2 is FNYEAQ in the germline V gene (reference sequence). The length of the CDR3 is 14 residues. CDR3 sequence (DNA): TGTGCTAGCAGCTTGGACAGAAGCACAGATACGCAGTATTTT. Translated: CASSLDRSTDTQYF.

This chain uses TRBV28 with TRBJ2-3; TRBD2 aligns across 8 bases. Unmatched junction bases numbered 4, after V lost 1 base and J lost 4 bases. The CDR3 extends over 15 amino acids. Germline CDR1 is MDHEN and CDR2 is SYDVKM. The CDR3, as DNA: TGTGCCAGCAGTTTATCCGACGGGAGGGCAGATACGCAGTATTTT. It translates to CASSLSDGRADTQYF.

This clone is a singleton in its sample. The CDR3 DNA reads TGTGCCAGCAGCCACGGGACTAGCAACGAGCAGTACTTC. It translates to CASSHGTSNEQYF. The chain employs TRBV6-5 and TRBJ2-7; 9 nucleotides agree with TRBD2. Germline assignment: CDR1 MNHEY and CDR2 SVGAGI. V lost 6 bases to trimming and J lost 5 bases; unmatched junction nucleotides: 5. The CDR3 consists of 13 residues.

The chain combines TRBV6-5 with TRBJ2-7; D is unresolved. CDR1 and CDR2 from the germline V gene are MNHEY and SVGAGI. V was cut by 6 bases and J by 1 base, with 10 bases left in between. CDR3 size: 13 residues. Written as DNA, the CDR3 is TGTGCCAGCAGCACTGACGGTTCCTACGAGCAGTACTTC. Its protein product is CASSTDGSYEQYF.

The chain's CDR3 is CASKAVINEKLFF. Written as DNA, the CDR3 is TGTGCCAGCAAGGCCGTTATTAATGAAAAACTGTTTTTT. The chain employs TRBV27 and TRBJ1-4; no reliable D call. V was pared by 7 bases and J by 4 bases, with 10 bases between. Germline assignment: CDR1 MNHEY and CDR2 SMNVEV (reference sequence). The CDR3 length is 13 residues.

DNA of the CDR3: TGCGCCAGCAGCTTGGATCCCGCTCCCGGGGAGCTGTTTTTT. Translation gives CASSLDPAPGELFF. This chain joins TRBV5-1 and TRBJ2-2, with D unresolved. Germline V gene sequence: CDR1 SGHRS, CDR2 YFSETQ. Deletions cut 0 bases from V and 6 bases from J, with 9 bases between. The CDR3 contains 14 residues.

The genes are TRBV19 and TRBJ1-2, with TRBD1 as a possible D gene (5 bases). The V and J ends lost 7 bases and 8 bases respectively, with 20 bases between them. This CDR3 region has 14 residues. Germline-derived CDR1 and CDR2 are LNHDA and SQIVND (reference sequence). The CDR3 loop is CASTPPGGNSGYTF. The CDR3 DNA sequence: TGTGCCAGTACCCCCCCGGGGGGAAATTCGGGCTACACCTTC.

CDR3 sequence: CASSFTSGGSGELFF. The CDR3 DNA is TGTGCCAGCAGCTTTACTAGCGGGGGATCCGGGGAGCTGTTTTTT. The chain carries TRBV11-1 and TRBJ2-2; 11 bases fit TRBD2. J was trimmed by 6 bases and V by 3 bases; bases with no gene match: 3. CDR1 and CDR2 (germline): SGHAT, FQDESV (reference sequence). The length of the CDR3 is 15 residues.

The V gene is TRBV19, the J gene TRBJ2-1; D unclear. The CDR3 length is 13 residues. Trimming removed 3 bases from V and 4 bases from J, with 7 bases in between. Germline CDR1 is LNHDA and CDR2 is SQIVND (reference sequence). This CDR3 is CASSIELYNEQFF. The CDR3 region has the DNA TGTGCCAGTAGTATCGAACTATACAATGAGCAGTTCTTC.

J is TRBJ2-1 and V is TRBV30, with 15 bases that match TRBD2. This CDR3 is 18 amino acids long. The V and J ends lost 0 bases and 7 bases, in that order; junction bases with no gene match: 10. CDR1 and CDR2 (germline): GTSNPN, SVGIG (reference sequence). The CDR3 region is CAWSVLRGTSGRKNEQFF. DNA of the CDR3: TGTGCCTGGAGTGTACTGAGGGGGACTAGCGGGAGGAAGAATGAGCAGTTCTTC.

This clone was seen more than once but under ten times. The CDR3 coding sequence is TGTGCCAGCAGTTTAAAATCAATCTACGAGCAGTACTTC. This codes for CASSLKSIYEQYF. This chain connects TRBV28 to TRBJ2-7; no definite D call. Per the germline V gene, CDR1 is MDHEN and CDR2 is SYDVKM. The CDR3 has 13 residues. V was cut by 2 bases and J by 3 bases, with 8 bases left in between.

A single count supports this clone. The V call is TRBV7-2, the J call TRBJ1-4; a weak D match, TRBD1 (5 bases). Germline CDR1 is SGHTA and CDR2 is FQGNSA. Trimming stripped 7 bases from V and 8 bases from J, with 20 bases between. This CDR3 is built from 15 residues. The CDR3 protein is CASTENGGVREKLFF. DNA of the CDR3: TGTGCCAGCACCGAAAACGGGGGAGTCAGGGAAAAACTGTTTTTT.

In this sample, this clone turned up a few times. The V call is TRBV7-2, the J call TRBJ2-7; 9 bases align to TRBD2. Trimming cost V 5 bases and J 3 bases; bases outside gene matches: 11. The CDR3 runs to 16 residues. Per the germline V gene, CDR1 is SGHTA and CDR2 is FQGNSA. The CDR3 reads CASSLLAGARLYEQYF. CDR3 in DNA: TGTGCCAGCAGCCTTTTAGCGGGGGCGCGTCTCTACGAGCAGTACTTC.

The rearrangement uses TRBV27 and TRBJ2-7, with D perhaps TRBD1 (6 bases). This CDR3 has 14 amino acids. The V and J ends lost 4 bases and 2 bases respectively, with 12 bases between them. Germline V CDR1 and CDR2: MNHEY, SMNVEV (reference sequence). In nucleotides, the CDR3 is TGTGCCAGCAGTTCCGGGACAAATACCTACGAGCAGTACTTC. Its translation: CASSSGTNTYEQYF.

J is TRBJ1-6 and V is TRBV19; possibly TRBD1 for D (5 bases). Germline lookup yields CDR1 LNHDA and CDR2 SQIVND (reference sequence). The CDR3 has 14 amino acids. Trimming took off 3 bases at V and 10 bases at J, with 13 bases between the two ends. The CDR3 spells CASSIRGESSPLHF. The CDR3 DNA follows: TGTGCCAGTAGTATTAGAGGGGAGAGCTCACCCCTCCACTTT.

This clone came up a few times. The gene calls are TRBV7-8 and TRBJ2-2, with D perhaps TRBD2 (5 bases). CDR3 length: 18 amino acids. Trimming removed 2 bases at V and 7 bases at J, with 23 bases between. From germline, CDR1 is SGHVS and CDR2 FQNEAQ. In nucleotides, the CDR3 is TGTGCCAGCAGCTTAAGTAGCTTCGGAAATATCGCGGGCGGGGAGCTGTTTTTT. Amino acids: CASSLSSFGNIAGGELFF.

The rearrangement joins TRBV7-2 to TRBJ1-6, with TRBD1 matching 7 bases. V shed 3 bases and J 7 bases; nucleotides not matched to a gene: 3. Germline CDR1 SGHTA, CDR2 FQGNSA. CDR3 length: 14 residues. The CDR3 region has the DNA TGTGCCAGCAGCTTTGGGACAGAGAATTCACCCCTCCACTTT. Protein sequence: CASSFGTENSPLHF.

The V gene is TRBV6-5, the J gene TRBJ1-6; no firm D call. The germline V and J ends were trimmed by 2 bases and 10 bases, with 6 bases remaining between them. The CDR3 has 12 amino acids. Germline V gene sequence: CDR1 MNHEY, CDR2 SVGAGI. The CDR3 sequence: CASSYKSSPLHF. The CDR3 bases are TGTGCCAGCAGTTACAAGTCATCACCCCTCCACTTT.

This chain connects TRBV11-2 to TRBJ1-1, with D maybe TRBD1 (5 bases). The V and J ends lost 3 bases and 1 base respectively, with 6 bases between them. In germline, CDR1 is SGHAT, CDR2 FQNNGV. CDR3 size: 13 residues. The CDR3 region is CASSFGANTEAFF. DNA for the CDR3: TGTGCCAGCAGCTTCGGGGCGAACACTGAAGCTTTCTTT. Filled out from reference TRBV11-2 and TRBJ1-1, the complete variable domain reads EAGVAQSPRYKIIEKRQSVAFWCNPISGHATLYWYQQILGQGPKLLIQFQNNGVVDDSQLPKDRFSAERLKGVDSTLKIQPAKLEDSAVYLCASSFGANTEAFFGQGTRLTVV.

Worth noting for this clone: It is unclear where the CDR3 begins or ends on the DNA, so no DNA is shown, and the CDR3 is as TCRdb lists it. The chain combines TRBV6-5 with TRBJ1-6. The CDR3 comprises 11 residues, both ends counted. Per germline, CDR1 MNHEY and CDR2 SVGAGI. The CDR3 is CASSTSGSFTF.

The rearrangement joins TRBV29-1 to TRBJ2-7, with D uncertain. Deletions cut 7 bases from V and 5 bases from J, with 18 bases between. CDR1 is SQVTM and CDR2 is ANQGSEA in the germline V gene. This CDR3 comprises 13 residues. The CDR3 region is CSAQGRWADEQYF. CDR3 in DNA: TGCAGCGCCCAAGGCAGATGGGCGGACGAGCAGTACTTC.

The CDR3 loop is CASSEEFGLWTEAFF. CDR3 nucleotide sequence: TGCGCCAGCAGTGAGGAGTTTGGATTGTGGACTGAAGCTTTCTTT. V gene TRBV10-2 combines with J gene TRBJ1-1; unclear D gene. The V gene's germline CDR1 is WSHSY and CDR2 SAAADI. V was trimmed by 2 bases and J by 5 bases, leaving 15 bases between them. The CDR3 is 15 amino acids.